Listed below are T cell receptor beta chains from one sample, sequenced in a study of beta chain features in type 1 diabetes. Libraries were prepared by immunoSEQ multiplex PCR; TCRdb keeps only in-frame clonotypes and omits some of them. This sample carries under 300,000 clones, around 21% of them seen once, and the ten largest clones take less than 0.03%. The specimen sequenced was naive CD4+ T cells from blood. These TCRs come from a woman in her forties with type 1 diabetes. CDR3s include the opening cysteine and the closing phenylalanine or tryptophan.

J gene | V gene | CDR3 protein
TRBJ2-2 | TRBV9 | CASSSQNSGTNTGELFF
TRBJ1-5 | TRBV4-2 | CASSQLIGNQPQHF
TRBJ1-6 | TRBV9 | CASSINREKDSPLHF
TRBJ1-6 | TRBV2 | CASSTGTGDSPLHF
TRBJ2-7 | TRBV29-1 | CSVEGGYGGKSYEQYF
TRBJ2-7 | TRBV2 | CASSDFASASYEQYF
TRBJ2-7 | TRBV23-1 | CASSQPLCEEVGHYEQYF
TRBJ2-3 | TRBV7-3 | CASSTGVADTQYF
TRBJ2-7 | TRBV5-1 | CASSLGTGMFEQYF
TRBJ2-2 | TRBV4-1 | CASSFPKQAGGNTGELFF
TRBJ1-2 | TRBV29-1 | CSVGTSSYGYTF
TRBJ1-1 | TRBV10-3 | CAISGTGETEAFF
TRBJ2-5 | TRBV10-3 | CAISEWGQQETQYF
TRBJ2-7 | TRBV28 | CASSLRTSGRYEQYF
TRBJ2-3 | TRBV27 | CASSDLRRVRTDTQYF
TRBJ2-5 | TRBV7-9 | CASSLWVKRQETQYF
TRBJ2-6 | TRBV4-3 | CASSQDRGQLVSGANVLTF
TRBJ1-1 | TRBV19 | CASSIVGRNTEAFF
TRBJ2-1 | TRBV5-1 | CASETHNNEQFF
TRBJ1-1 | TRBV18 | CASSQNAGTEAFF
TRBJ2-7 | TRBV18 | CASSPKQGGGEQYF
TRBJ2-2 | TRBV25-1 | CASSEFSGELFF
TRBJ2-3 | TRBV29-1 | CSVGSGSADTQYF
TRBJ1-1 | TRBV5-1 | CASSSTPDTEAFF
TRBJ1-6 | TRBV5-4 | CASSLAPSSYNSPLHF
TRBJ2-7 | TRBV12-1 | CASSRTGDEQYF
TRBJ1-5 | TRBV4-2 | CASSQDRGGHQPQHF
TRBJ1-5 | TRBV19 | CASMGGTYNQPQHF
TRBJ2-5 | TRBV9 | CASSPPREETQYF
TRBJ1-2 | TRBV28 | CASSLLEPYGYTF
TRBJ2-7 | TRBV7-9 | CASSFGTSGAGEQYF
TRBJ2-1 | TRBV4-3 | CASSQDRLEGFNEQFF
TRBJ2-1 | TRBV5-1 | CASSLGTSGRGYEQFF
TRBJ2-1 | TRBV7-2 | CASNPDTHEQFF
TRBJ1-5 | TRBV18 | CASWTGGDGQPQHF
TRBJ1-5 | TRBV4-1 | CASSLGASGNQPQHF
TRBJ2-7 | TRBV7-9 | CASSLEGEIPYEQYF
TRBJ1-2 | TRBV6-5 | CASSFEGGGGYTF
TRBJ2-1 | TRBV10-3 | CAISEWGLGGNEQFF
TRBJ1-4 | TRBV9 | CASSAPDKGMFF
TRBJ2-3 | TRBV5-4 | CASSLVGGRSDTQYF
TRBJ1-4 | TRBV25-1 | CASSERTGIGEKLFF
TRBJ2-7 | TRBV9 | CASSVVSESYEQYF
TRBJ1-5 | TRBV7-9 | CASSLEAGSRNQPQHF
TRBJ2-2 | TRBV5-6 | CASSLRGFATGELFF
TRBJ1-4 | TRBV7-2 | CASSRTGTGINEKLFF